The clone carrying this TCR beta chain was recorded only once. This sample was taken from a study of blood T cell repertoires in COVID-19. Study in general: From the United States, Italy and Spain came samples of acute and convalescent COVID-19.

Per the authors' pipeline: Reference gene primer amplification yielded estimated nucleated cell counts. Clones were read by immunoSEQ multiplex PCR, and TCRdb kept only the in-frame ones, dropping some. D and trimming come from the DNA, and the V and J calls and clone size come from that table. The repertoire holds around 260,000 clones, with about 88% as singletons. The receptor comes from a young man with active or convalescent COVID-19. Input material: peripheral blood.

The CDR3 reads CSVVFSGLYNSPLHF. The CDR3 DNA sequence: TGCAGCGTTGTTTTTTCAGGCCTATATAATTCACCCCTCCACTTT. The chain uses TRBV29-1 and TRBJ1-6, with D hard to call. Deletions cut 4 bases from V and 4 bases from J, with 14 bases between. Germline-derived CDR1 and CDR2 are SQVTM and ANQGSEA. The CDR3 totals 15 residues.